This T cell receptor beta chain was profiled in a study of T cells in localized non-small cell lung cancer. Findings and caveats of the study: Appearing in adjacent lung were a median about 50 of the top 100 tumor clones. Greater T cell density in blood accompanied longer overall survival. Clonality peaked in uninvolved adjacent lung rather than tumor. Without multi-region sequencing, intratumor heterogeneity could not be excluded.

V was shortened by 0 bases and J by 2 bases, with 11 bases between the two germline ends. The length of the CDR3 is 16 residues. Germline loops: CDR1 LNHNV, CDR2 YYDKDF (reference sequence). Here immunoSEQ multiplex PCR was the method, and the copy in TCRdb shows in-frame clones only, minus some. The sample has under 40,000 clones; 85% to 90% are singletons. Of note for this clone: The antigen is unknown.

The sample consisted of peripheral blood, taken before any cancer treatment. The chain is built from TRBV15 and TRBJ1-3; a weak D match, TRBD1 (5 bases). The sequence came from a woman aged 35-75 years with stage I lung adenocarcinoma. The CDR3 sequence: CATSRDRGIPGNTIYF. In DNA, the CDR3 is TGTGCCACCAGCAGAGATAGGGGAATCCCTGGAAACACCATATATTTT.